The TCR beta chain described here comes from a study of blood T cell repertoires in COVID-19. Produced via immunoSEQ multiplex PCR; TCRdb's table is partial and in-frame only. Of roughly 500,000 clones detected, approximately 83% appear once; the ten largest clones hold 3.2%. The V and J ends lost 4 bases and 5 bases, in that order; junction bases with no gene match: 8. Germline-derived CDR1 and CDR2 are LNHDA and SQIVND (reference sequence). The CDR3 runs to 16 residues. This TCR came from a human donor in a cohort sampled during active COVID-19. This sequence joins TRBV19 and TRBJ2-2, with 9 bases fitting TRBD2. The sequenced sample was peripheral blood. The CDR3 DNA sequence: TGTGCCAGTAGTAGAGGTAGCGGGAGCAGGACCGGGGAGCTGTTTTTT. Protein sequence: CASSRGSGSRTGELFF.